These T cell receptor beta chains were read from a single sample in a study of T cell responses to AZD1222 COVID-19 vaccine. Sequencing was performed with immunoSEQ multiplex PCR; in TCRdb, only in-frame clones are kept and a portion is missing. The repertoire includes more than 80,000 clones, 80% to 90% of them detected once, and over 2% sits in the top ten. Sequences were derived from peripheral blood, sampled 28 days after the second AZD1222 dose. These receptors were collected from an adult who received the AZD1222 COVID-19 vaccine. Each CDR3 is given with its conserved first and last residue. D genes are given only for firm matches. Size is omitted from some rows. Given values are once, few, many or a class for expanded clones.

TRBV3-1/TRBV3-2,TRBJ2-7,-,-,TGTGCCAGCAGTCTCGTCGGGTACACAACTACTGAGCAGTACTTC,CASSLVGYTTTEQYF
TRBV7-8,TRBJ1-1,-,-,TGTGCCAGCCTAGGCTGGGGGGGGCTTATGAACACTGAAGCTTTCTTT,CASLGWGGLMNTEAFF
TRBV15,TRBJ1-4,TRBD1,-,TGTGCCACCAGCGAGGCGTCGGGACAGGGGCTTCGATTGGAAAAACTGTTTTTT,CATSEASGQGLRLEKLFF
TRBV18,TRBJ1-1,-,once,TGTGCCAGCTCACCATCACTACAGGGGAACACTGAAGCTTTCTTT,CASSPSLQGNTEAFF
TRBV3-1/TRBV3-2,TRBJ1-2,-,-,TGTGCCAGCAGCCTCTCGGACAGCCGCTATGGCTACACCTTC,CASSLSDSRYGYTF
TRBV6-2/TRBV6-3,TRBJ1-5,-,-,TGTGCCAGCAGTTACTCTTTCAGGTCATTAGCGAGCAATCAGCCCCAGCATTTT,CASSYSFRSLASNQPQHF
TRBV6-2/TRBV6-3,TRBJ2-1,-,once,TGTGCCAGCAGTTACCGGGACGCCATTAAGGAGCAGTTCTTC,CASSYRDAIKEQFF
TRBV25-1,TRBJ2-7,-,-,TGTGCCAGCAGTAGGAGCGGCGGATCCTACGAGCAGTACTTC,CASSRSGGSYEQYF
TRBV4-1,TRBJ2-7,-,-,TGCGCCAGCAGCCTTGAAGAAAACAGCTACGAGCAGTACTTC,CASSLEENSYEQYF
TRBV10-3,TRBJ2-1,TRBD2,-,TGTGCCATCAGTGACTTTGGGGGGAGGGTCTCCGATGAGCAGTTCTTC,CAISDFGGRVSDEQFF
TRBV6-2/TRBV6-3,TRBJ2-5,-,-,TGTGCCAGCAGTTACCTCAGGATTCAAGAGACCCAGTACTTC,CASSYLRIQETQYF
TRBV19,TRBJ2-1,-,-,TGTGCCAGTAGTATTATGCCGGGGGCGTACAATGAGCAGTTCTTC,CASSIMPGAYNEQFF
TRBV19,TRBJ1-4,-,once,TGTGCCAGTAACGGACGGGGATGGTTTGAAAAACTGTTTTTT,CASNGRGWFEKLFF
TRBV28,TRBJ1-3,-,-,TGTGCCAGCAGTTTATGGGACAACTCTGGAAACACCATATATTTT,CASSLWDNSGNTIYF
TRBV18,TRBJ1-2,TRBD1,-,TGTGCCAGCTCAACCACGTCGGACAGGCCTGACTATGGCTACACCTTC,CASSTTSDRPDYGYTF
TRBV19,TRBJ1-4,-,-,TGTGCCAGTAGGTCCCCGGGAGTCTCGACGGATGAAAAACTGTTTTTT,CASRSPGVSTDEKLFF
TRBV18,TRBJ1-2,-,-,TGTGCCAGCTCAGAAGGACAGAACTATGGCTACACCTTC,CASSEGQNYGYTF
TRBV6-5,TRBJ1-4,-,-,TGTGCCAGCAGTTACGACGGGGAACCCAGCCATGAAAAACTGTTTTTT,CASSYDGEPSHEKLFF
TRBV7-3,TRBJ2-3,-,few,TGTGCCAGCAGCTTAGATGAGGACGGAACGCAGTATTTT,CASSLDEDGTQYF
TRBV12-3/TRBV12-4,TRBJ1-1,-,few,TGTGCCAGCAGTTTGGGGAGGACTGAAGCTTTCTTT,CASSLGRTEAFF
TRBV13,TRBJ1-4,-,-,TGTGCCAGCAGCGTGGGGTCTAATGAAAAACTGTTTTTT,CASSVGSNEKLFF
TRBV4-2,TRBJ1-2,TRBD1,-,TGTGCCAGCAGCCCGTCGACAGGGGAAAGAAGCTATGGCTACACCTTC,CASSPSTGERSYGYTF
TRBV11-1,TRBJ2-7,TRBD1,-,TGTGCCAGCAGCTTGCCGGGACAGCCCTACGAGCAGTACTTC,CASSLPGQPYEQYF
TRBV6-1,TRBJ2-7,TRBD2,-,TGTGCCAGCAGTGACAGCGGGAGAAATCTCTACGAGCAGTACTTC,CASSDSGRNLYEQYF
TRBV4-3,TRBJ1-6,-,-,TGCGCCAGCAGCCAGCCGGGATCCCATTCGCCCCTCCACTTT,CASSQPGSHSPLHF
TRBV21-1,TRBJ2-5,-,-,TGTGCCAGCAGCAAAGAAGGGAGACAGGGGGTGGGAGAGACCCAGTACTTC,CASSKEGRQGVGETQYF
TRBV6-2/TRBV6-3,TRBJ2-7,-,-,TGTGCCAGCAGTTACTCTGTGGGGGTCTCCTACGAGCAGTACTTC,CASSYSVGVSYEQYF
TRBV5-6,TRBJ1-2,-,once,TGTGCCAGCAGCTTTAGCGGGGCCTACTATGGCTACACCTTC,CASSFSGAYYGYTF
TRBV19,TRBJ1-1,TRBD1,few,TGTGCCAGTAGTATGACAGGGTTTGCCACTGAAGCTTTCTTT,CASSMTGFATEAFF